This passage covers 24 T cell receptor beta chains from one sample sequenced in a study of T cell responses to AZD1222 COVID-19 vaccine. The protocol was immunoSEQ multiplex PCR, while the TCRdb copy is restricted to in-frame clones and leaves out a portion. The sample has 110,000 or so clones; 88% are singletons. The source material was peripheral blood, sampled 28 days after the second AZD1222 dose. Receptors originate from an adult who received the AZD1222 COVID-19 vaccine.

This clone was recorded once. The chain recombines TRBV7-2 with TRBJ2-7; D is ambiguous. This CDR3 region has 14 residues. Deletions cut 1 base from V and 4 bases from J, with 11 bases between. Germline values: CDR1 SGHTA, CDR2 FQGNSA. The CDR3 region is CASSLVGTQYEQYF. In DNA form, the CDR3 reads TGTGCCAGCAGCTTAGTAGGTACCCAATACGAGCAGTACTTC.

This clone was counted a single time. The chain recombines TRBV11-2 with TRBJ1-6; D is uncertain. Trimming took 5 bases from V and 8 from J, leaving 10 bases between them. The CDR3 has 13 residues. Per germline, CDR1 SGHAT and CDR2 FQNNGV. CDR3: CASSEVPYSPLHF. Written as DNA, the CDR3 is TGTGCCAGCAGCGAAGTCCCGTATTCACCCCTCCACTTT.

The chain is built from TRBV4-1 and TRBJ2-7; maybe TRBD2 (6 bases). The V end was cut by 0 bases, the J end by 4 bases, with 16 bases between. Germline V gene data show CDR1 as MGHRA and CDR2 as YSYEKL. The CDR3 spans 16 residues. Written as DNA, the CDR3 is TGCGCCAGCAGCCAAGAACCGACCGTGGGGGGATACGAGCAGTACTTC. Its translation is CASSQEPTVGGYEQYF.

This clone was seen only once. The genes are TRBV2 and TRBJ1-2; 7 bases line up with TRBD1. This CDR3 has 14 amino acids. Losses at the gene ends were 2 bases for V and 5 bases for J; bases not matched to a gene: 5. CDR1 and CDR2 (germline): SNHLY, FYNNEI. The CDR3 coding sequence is TGTGCCAGCAGTGAAAGGGGGCTCCCTTATGGCTACACCTTC. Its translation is CASSERGLPYGYTF.

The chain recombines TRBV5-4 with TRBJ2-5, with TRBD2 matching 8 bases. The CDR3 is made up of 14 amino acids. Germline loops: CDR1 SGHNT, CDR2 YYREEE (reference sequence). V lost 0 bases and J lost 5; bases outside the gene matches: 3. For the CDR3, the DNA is TGTGCCAGCAGCTTGGACGGGGGGGTTGAGACCCAGTACTTC. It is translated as CASSLDGGVETQYF. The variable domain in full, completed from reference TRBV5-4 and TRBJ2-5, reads ETGVTQSPTHLIKTRGQQVTLRCSSQSGHNTVSWYQQALGQGPQFIFQYYREEENGRGNFPPRFSGLQFPNYSSELNVNALELDDSALYLCASSLDGGVETQYFGPGTRLLVL.

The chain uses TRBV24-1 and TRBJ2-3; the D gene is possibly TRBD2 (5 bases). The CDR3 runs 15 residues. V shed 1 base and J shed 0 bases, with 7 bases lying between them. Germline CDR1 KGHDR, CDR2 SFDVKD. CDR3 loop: CATSDFVASTDTQYF. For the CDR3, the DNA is TGTGCCACCAGTGATTTCGTAGCGAGCACAGATACGCAGTATTTT.

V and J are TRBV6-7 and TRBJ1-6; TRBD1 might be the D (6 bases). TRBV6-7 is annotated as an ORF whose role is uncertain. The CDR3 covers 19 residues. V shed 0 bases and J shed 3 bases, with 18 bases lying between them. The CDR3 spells CASSYSWGLKGDYNSPLHF. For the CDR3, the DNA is TGTGCCAGCAGTTACTCCTGGGGGTTAAAGGGGGACTATAATTCACCCCTCCACTTT.

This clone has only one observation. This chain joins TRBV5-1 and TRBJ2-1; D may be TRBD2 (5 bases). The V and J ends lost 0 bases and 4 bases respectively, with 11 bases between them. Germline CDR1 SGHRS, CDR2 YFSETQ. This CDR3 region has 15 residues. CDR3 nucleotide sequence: TGCGCCAGCAGCTTGGTGGACTCCATTTACAATGAGCAGTTCTTC. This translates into CASSLVDSIYNEQFF.

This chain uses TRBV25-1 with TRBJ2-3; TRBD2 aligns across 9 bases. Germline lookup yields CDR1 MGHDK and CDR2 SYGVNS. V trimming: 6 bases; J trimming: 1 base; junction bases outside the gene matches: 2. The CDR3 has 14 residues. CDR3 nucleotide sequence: TGTGCCAGCAGAGCGGGGGGCCGCACAGATACGCAGTATTTT. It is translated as CASRAGGRTDTQYF.

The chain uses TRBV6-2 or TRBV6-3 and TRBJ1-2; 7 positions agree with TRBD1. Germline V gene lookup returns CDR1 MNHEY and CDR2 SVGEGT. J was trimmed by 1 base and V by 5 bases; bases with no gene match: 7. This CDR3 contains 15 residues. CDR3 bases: TGTGCCAGCAGTCCGCCGGGACAGAGTAACTATGGCTACACCTTC. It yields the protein CASSPPGQSNYGYTF.

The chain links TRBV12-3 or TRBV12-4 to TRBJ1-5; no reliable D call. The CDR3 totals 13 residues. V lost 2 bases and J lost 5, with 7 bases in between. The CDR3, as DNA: TGTGCCAGCAGTTTAAGTCAATATCAGCCCCAGCATTTT. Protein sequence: CASSLSQYQPQHF.

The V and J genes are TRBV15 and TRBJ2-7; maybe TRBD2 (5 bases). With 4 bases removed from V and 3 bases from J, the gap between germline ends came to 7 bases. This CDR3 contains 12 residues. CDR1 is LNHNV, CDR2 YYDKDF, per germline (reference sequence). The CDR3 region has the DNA TGTGCCACCAGCATGGACTTCTACGAGCAGTACTTC. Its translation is CATSMDFYEQYF.

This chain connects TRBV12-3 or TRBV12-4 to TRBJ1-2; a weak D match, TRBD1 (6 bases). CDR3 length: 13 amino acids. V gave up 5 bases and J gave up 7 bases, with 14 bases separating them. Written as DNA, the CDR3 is TGTGCCAGCAGTGTACAGGGAGTTACTGGCTACACCTTC. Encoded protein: CASSVQGVTGYTF.

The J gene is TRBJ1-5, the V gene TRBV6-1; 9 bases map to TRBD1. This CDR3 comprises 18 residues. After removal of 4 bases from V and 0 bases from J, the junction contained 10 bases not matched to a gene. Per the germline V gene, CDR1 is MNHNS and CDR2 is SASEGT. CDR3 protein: CASSGKQGAVRSNQPQHF. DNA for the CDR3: TGTGCCAGCAGTGGCAAACAGGGGGCTGTTCGTAGCAATCAGCCCCAGCATTTT.

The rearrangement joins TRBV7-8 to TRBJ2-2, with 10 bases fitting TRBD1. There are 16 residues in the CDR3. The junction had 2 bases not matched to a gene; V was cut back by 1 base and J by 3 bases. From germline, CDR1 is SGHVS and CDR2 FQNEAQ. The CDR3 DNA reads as TGTGCCAGCAGCTTAGTGACAGGGGGCTACACCGGGGAGCTGTTTTTT. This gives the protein CASSLVTGGYTGELFF.

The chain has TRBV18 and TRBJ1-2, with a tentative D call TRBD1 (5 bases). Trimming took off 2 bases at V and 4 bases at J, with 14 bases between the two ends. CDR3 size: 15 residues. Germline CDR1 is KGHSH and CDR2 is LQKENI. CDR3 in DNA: TGTGCCAGCTCACCAAGCGGGGGGATTGGCTATGGCTACACCTTC. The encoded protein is CASSPSGGIGYGYTF. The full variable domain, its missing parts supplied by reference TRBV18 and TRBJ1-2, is NAGVMQNPRHLVRRRGQEARLRCSPMKGHSHVYWYRQLPEEGLKFMVYLQKENIIDESGMPKERFSAEFPKEGPSILRIQQVVRGDSAAYFCASSPSGGIGYGYTFGSGTRLTVV.

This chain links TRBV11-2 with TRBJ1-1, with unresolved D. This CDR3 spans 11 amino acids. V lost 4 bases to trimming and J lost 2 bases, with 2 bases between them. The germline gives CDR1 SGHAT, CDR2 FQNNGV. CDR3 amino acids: CASSSNTEAFF. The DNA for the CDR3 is TGTGCCAGCAGCTCAAACACTGAAGCTTTCTTT.

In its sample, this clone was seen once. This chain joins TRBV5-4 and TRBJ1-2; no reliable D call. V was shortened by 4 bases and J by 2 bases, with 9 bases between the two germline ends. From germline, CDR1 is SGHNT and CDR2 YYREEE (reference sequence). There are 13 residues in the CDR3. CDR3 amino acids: CASSSDGNYGYTF. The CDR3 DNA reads TGTGCCAGCAGCAGCGACGGGAACTATGGCTACACCTTC.

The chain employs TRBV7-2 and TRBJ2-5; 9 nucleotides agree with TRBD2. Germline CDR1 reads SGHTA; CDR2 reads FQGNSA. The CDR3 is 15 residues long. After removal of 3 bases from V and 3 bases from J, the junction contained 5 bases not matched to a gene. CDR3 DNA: TGTGCCAGCAGCTTGAGCGGGGGGATAGAAGAGACCCAGTACTTC. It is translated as CASSLSGGIEETQYF.

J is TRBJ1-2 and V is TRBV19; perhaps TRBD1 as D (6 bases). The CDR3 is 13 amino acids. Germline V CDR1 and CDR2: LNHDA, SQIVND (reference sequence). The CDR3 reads CAGNNREHYGYTF. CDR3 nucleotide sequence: TGTGCTGGGAATAACAGGGAACACTATGGCTACACCTTC.

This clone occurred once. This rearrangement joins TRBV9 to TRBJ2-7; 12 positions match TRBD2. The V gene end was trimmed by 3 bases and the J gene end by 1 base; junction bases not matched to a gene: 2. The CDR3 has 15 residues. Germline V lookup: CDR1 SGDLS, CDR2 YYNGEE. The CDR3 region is CASSAGLAGSYEQYF. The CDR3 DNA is TGTGCCAGCAGCGCCGGACTAGCGGGATCCTACGAGCAGTACTTC.

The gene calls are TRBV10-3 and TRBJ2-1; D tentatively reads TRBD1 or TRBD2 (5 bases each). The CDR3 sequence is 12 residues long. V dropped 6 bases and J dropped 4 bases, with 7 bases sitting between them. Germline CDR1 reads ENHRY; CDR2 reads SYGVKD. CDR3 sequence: CAIRGRYNEQFF. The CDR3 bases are TGTGCCATCAGGGGACGGTACAATGAGCAGTTCTTC.

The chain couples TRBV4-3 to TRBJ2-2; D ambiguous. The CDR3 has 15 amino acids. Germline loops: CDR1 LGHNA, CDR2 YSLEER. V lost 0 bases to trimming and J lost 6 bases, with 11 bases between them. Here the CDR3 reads CASSQEVGGAGELFF. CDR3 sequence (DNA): TGCGCCAGCAGCCAAGAGGTTGGCGGAGCCGGGGAGCTGTTTTTT.

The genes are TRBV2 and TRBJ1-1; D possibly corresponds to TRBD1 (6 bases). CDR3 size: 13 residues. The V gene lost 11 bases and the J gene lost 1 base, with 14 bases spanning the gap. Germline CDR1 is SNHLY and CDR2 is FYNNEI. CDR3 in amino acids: CALGGTPNTEAFF. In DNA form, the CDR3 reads TGTGCCCTAGGGGGGACACCGAACACTGAAGCTTTCTTT. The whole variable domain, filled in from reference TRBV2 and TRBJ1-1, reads EPEVTQTPSHQVTQMGQEVILRCVPISNHLYFYWYRQILGQKVEFLVSFYNNEISEKSEIFDDQFSVERPDGSNFTLKIRSTKLEDSAMYFCALGGTPNTEAFFGQGTRLTVV.